The 5 T cell receptor beta chains below come from one sample, sequenced in a study of graft-versus-host responses after intestinal transplantation. This table comes from immunoSEQ multiplex PCR, and its TCRdb copy is limited to in-frame clones, with some not included. The sample consists of 40,000 or so clones, just under 95% of them appearing once. The sequencing used PBMCs, collected 16 days after intestinal transplant. The receptors shown here come from a human patient who received an intestinal transplant, so some T cells may come from the graft donor.

The CDR3 sequence: CASSPGVSYEQYF. CDR3 DNA sequence: TGTGCCAGCTCACCAGGGGTTAGCTACGAGCAGTACTTC. V usage is TRBV18 and J usage is TRBJ2-7; the D is unclear. CDR1 is KGHSH, CDR2 LQKENI, per germline. The germline V and J ends were trimmed by 2 bases and 3 bases, with 8 bases remaining between them. CDR3 length: 13 amino acids.

This CDR3 is CSAQDDYGYTF. The DNA of the CDR3 is TGCAGTGCCCAGGACGACTATGGCTACACCTTC. The chain is built from TRBV20-1 and TRBJ1-2; D gene uncertain. The germline V gene encodes CDR1 DFQATT and CDR2 SNEGSKA (reference sequence). V was pared by 6 bases and J by 3 bases, with 8 bases between. The CDR3 length is 11 residues.

The chain joins TRBV19 to TRBJ1-1; TRBD1 aligns across 8 bases. The CDR3 totals 16 residues. With 1 base clipped from V and 7 bases from J, the junction kept 11 bases outside the gene matches. Germline-derived CDR1 and CDR2 are LNHDA and SQIVND (reference sequence). The CDR3 sequence: CASSIAVRQGAFEAFF. The CDR3 coding sequence is TGTGCCAGTAGTATAGCGGTGCGGCAGGGGGCGTTTGAAGCTTTCTTT. Using reference TRBV19 and TRBJ1-1 for the parts outside the CDR3, the full variable domain is DGGITQSPKYLFRKEGQNVTLSCEQNLNHDAMYWYRQDPGQGLRLIYYSQIVNDFQKGDIAEGYSVSREKKESFPLTVTSAQKNPTAFYLCASSIAVRQGAFEAFFGQGTRLTVV.

Of note for this clone: A junction boundary mismatches the germline segment, possibly from a read error. Other nucleotide sequences from this sample produce the same CDR3. The chain links TRBV5-1 to TRBJ2-7; D perhaps matches TRBD2 (7 bases). The germline CDR1 and CDR2 sequences are SGHRS and YFSETQ. The CDR3 has 15 amino acids. The CDR3 nucleotides read TGCGCCAGCAACTTGGAGGGGGGGGGTGACGACGAGCAGTACTTC. Translation: CASNLEGGGDDEQYF.

The chain carries TRBV13 and TRBJ1-4; D is perhaps TRBD1 (5 bases). The length of the CDR3 is 13 residues. Looked up from germline, CDR1 is PRHDT and CDR2 is FYEKMQ (reference sequence). Deletions cut 5 bases from V and 7 bases from J, with 11 bases between. The CDR3 spells CASSPQGSEKLFF. CDR3 coding DNA: TGTGCCAGCAGCCCCCAGGGAAGTGAAAAACTGTTTTTT.